The 6 T cell receptor beta chains listed next were all sequenced from one sample in a study of Graves' ophthalmopathy and Graves' hyperthyroidism. RNA transcripts yielded amplified TCR beta CDR3 regions. HTBI primers primed a first-round RT-PCR, and a second-round multiplex PCR followed. TCRdb called the multiplex PCR reads again in MiXCR, with one record for every CDR3 protein. Of hundreds of thousands of distinct CDR3 sequences detected, approximately 40% appear once; the ten largest clones hold 44%. The sequencing input was peripheral blood. The origin of the receptors is an adult man with Graves' ophthalmopathy.

A few counts support this clonotype. The chain carries TRBV30 and TRBJ1-1; D is unclear. Germline CDR1 reads GTSNPN; CDR2 reads SVGIG (reference sequence). This CDR3 spans 14 amino acids. The germline V and J ends were trimmed by 0 bases and 7 bases, with 15 bases remaining between them. The CDR3 protein is CAWSVRLRELEAFF. The CDR3 coding sequence is TGTGCCTGGAGTGTACGTTTGCGGGAGCTTGAAGCTTTCTTT.

Remarks on this clonotype: This may be a read error, as it is one base from a much larger clone. The chain couples TRBV5-1 to TRBJ1-3; D is uncertain. This CDR3 has 13 residues. CDR1 and CDR2 (germline): SGHRS, YFSETQ. Written as DNA, the CDR3 is TGTGCCAGCAGCTTTCCCTCTGGAAACACCATATATTTT. Translated, it gives CASSFPSGNTIYF. The full variable domain, with the rest looked up from reference TRBV5-1 and TRBJ1-3, is KAGVTQTPRYLIKTRGQQVTLSCSPISGHRSVSWYQQTPGQGLQFLFEYFSETQRNKGNFPGRFSGRQFSNSRSEMNVSTLELGDSALYLCASSFPSGNTIYFGEGSWLTVV.

This clonotype was seen ten or more times. The chain recombines TRBV9 with TRBJ1-1; D is ambiguous. CDR3 size: 14 residues. Germline V gives CDR1 SGDLS, CDR2 YYNGEE. The V and J ends lost 0 bases and 7 bases respectively, with 13 bases between them. CDR3 nucleotide sequence: TGTGCCAGCAGCGTAGGCCAAGTGGTCGGTGAAGCTTTCTTT. It codes for CASSVGQVVGEAFF.

This clonotype was detected ten times or more. The J gene is TRBJ1-1, the V gene TRBV20-1; D might be TRBD1 (5 bases). The ends were cut back, 3 bases at V and 1 base at J, with 9 bases in the middle. The CDR3 covers 13 residues. The germline CDR1 and CDR2 sequences are DFQATT and SNEGSKA (reference sequence). CDR3 nucleotide sequence: TGCAGTGCTAGTGGGGGGAGGAACACTGAAGCTTTCTTT. This translates into CSASGGRNTEAFF.

This chain's CDR3 is CASTFLGGNQPLHF. The CDR3 DNA reads TGTGCCAGCACCTTCCTCGGGGGTAATCAGCCCCTCCACTTT. The gene calls are TRBV25-1 and TRBJ1-6; D might be TRBD1 (5 bases). The CDR3 spans 14 residues. Trimming removed 7 bases at V and 13 bases at J, with 20 bases between. The germline V gene has CDR1 MGHDK and CDR2 SYGVNS.

This clonotype is a singleton in its sample. Because the CDR3 is missing its conserved closing phenylalanine or tryptophan, this is likely a read error. It is unclear where the CDR3 begins or ends on the DNA, so no DNA is shown, and the CDR3 is as TCRdb lists it. The rearrangement links TRBV15 to TRBJ2-5. Germline V gene data show CDR1 as LNHNV and CDR2 as YYDKDF (reference sequence). Both ends counted, the CDR3 spans 8 residues. The CDR3 region is CATSNRTT.